Following are 19 T cell receptor beta chains from one sample sequenced in a study of monozygotic twins with inflammatory bowel disease. One entry per CDR3 protein, without DNA, is what TCRdb gives after re-calling the 5' RACE reads. The clone table shows some 200,000 distinct CDR3 sequences, with the ten largest holding 1.6%. Sequencing was carried out using blood. The receptors stem from a human donor with ulcerative colitis or Crohn's disease, or a healthy co-twin of an affected twin (not recorded which).

The V gene is TRBV6-1, the J gene TRBJ2-2; the TCRdb D gene call, TRBD1, has no DNA to confirm it. The CDR3 covers 16 residues. Germline CDR1 reads MNHNS; CDR2 reads SASEGT. CDR3 sequence reads: CASRRGQGANTGELFF.

J is TRBJ1-1 and V is TRBV20-1. There are 13 residues in the CDR3. Germline loops: CDR1 DFQATT, CDR2 SNEGSKA (reference sequence). CDR3 loop: CSARPLMNTEAFF.

The chain is built from TRBV10-3 and TRBJ1-1. CDR1 and CDR2 (germline): ENHRY, SYGVKD. The CDR3 sequence is 13 residues long. The CDR3 loop is CAISKDTNTEAFF.

The chain joins TRBV5-1 to TRBJ2-7; the D call of TRBD1 rests on TCRdb alone, since no DNA is present to check it. This CDR3 region has 14 residues. Germline V gene sequence: CDR1 SGHRS, CDR2 YFSETQ. CDR3 amino acids: CASSHRQGVYEQYF.

The rearrangement joins TRBV20-1 to TRBJ1-4. Germline lookup yields CDR1 DFQATT and CDR2 SNEGSKA (reference sequence). The CDR3 runs 16 residues. The CDR3 loop is CSAVVRTAAANEKLFF.

This rearrangement joins TRBV3-1 to TRBJ2-2; with no DNA, the TCRdb D assignment of TRBD1 cannot be verified. CDR1 and CDR2 from the germline V gene are LGHDT and YNNKEL (reference sequence). The CDR3 has 15 residues. The CDR3 protein is CASSQGQVNTGELFF.

The J gene is TRBJ2-7, the V gene TRBV29-1; TCRdb lists TRBD1, though no DNA is available to test this call. The CDR3 is 14 amino acids. The germline CDR1 and CDR2 sequences are SQVTM and ANQGSEA. The CDR3 spells CSVEDQNRVYEQYF.

The V gene is TRBV7-2, the J gene TRBJ1-5. CDR1 is SGHTA and CDR2 is FQGNSA in the germline V gene. The CDR3 loop spans 17 amino acids. The CDR3 spells CASSLAAGRSSNQPQHF. Combining the CDR3 with reference TRBV7-2 and TRBJ1-5 gives the whole variable domain GAGVSQSPSNKVTEKGKDVELRCDPISGHTALYWYRQSLGQGLEFLIYFQGNSAPDKSGLPSDRFSAERTGGSVSTLTIQRTQQEDSAVYLCASSLAAGRSSNQPQHFGDGTRLSIL.

The rearrangement uses TRBV20-1 and TRBJ1-1. The CDR3 has 15 amino acids. CDR1 and CDR2 from the germline V gene are DFQATT and SNEGSKA (reference sequence). This CDR3 is CSARAGGQLNTEAFF.

V is TRBV12-3 or TRBV12-4 and J is TRBJ1-5. The CDR3 is 13 residues long. Here the CDR3 reads CASSSNSNQPQHF.

The J gene is TRBJ2-1, the V gene TRBV29-1; TCRdb's D call of TRBD1 is untestable without DNA. Germline-derived CDR1 and CDR2 are SQVTM and ANQGSEA. This CDR3 spans 15 amino acids. CDR3 loop: CSVESRDTLNNEQFF.

The CDR3: CASSDFNTDTQYF. This chain connects TRBV7-3 to TRBJ2-3. Germline values: CDR1 SGHTA, CDR2 FQGTGA. The CDR3 sequence is 13 residues long.

The chain recombines TRBV12-3 or TRBV12-4 with TRBJ2-3; TCRdb outputs TRBD1, but without DNA this stays unchecked. This CDR3 is 17 amino acids long. The CDR3 reads CASSRSRRGPNTDTQYF.

The chain has TRBV7-9 and TRBJ1-4. CDR1 is SEHNR, CDR2 FQNEAQ, per germline (reference sequence). This CDR3 contains 13 residues. The CDR3 loop reads CASSLAPPLRLFF.

V usage is TRBV7-2 and J usage is TRBJ2-5; lacking DNA, the TRBD2 call made by TCRdb goes unchecked. Germline CDR1 SGHTA, CDR2 FQGNSA. CDR3 length equals 15 residues. This CDR3 reads CASSLGWRGQETQYF.

This chain links TRBV7-9 with TRBJ2-2; TCRdb's assignment of TRBD1 cannot be checked, as there is no DNA. The CDR3 loop spans 15 amino acids. Germline-derived CDR1 and CDR2 are SEHNR and FQNEAQ (reference sequence). The CDR3 spells CASSYRDTYTGELFF.

The rearrangement uses TRBV7-2 and TRBJ2-7; the D call of TRBD2 rests on TCRdb alone, since no DNA is present to check it. The CDR3 consists of 16 residues. Germline loops: CDR1 SGHTA, CDR2 FQGNSA. CDR3 region: CASSPTSGGSRREQYF.

CDR3: CASSWGLGGRMSGEQFF. The J gene is TRBJ2-1, the V gene TRBV5-4; TCRdb's D call of TRBD1 is untestable without DNA. CDR3 length: 17 residues. Per the germline V gene, CDR1 is SGHNT and CDR2 is YYREEE (reference sequence).

The J gene is TRBJ1-1, the V gene TRBV18; there is no DNA to check the TCRdb D call of TRBD1. The CDR3 covers 14 residues. The germline CDR1 and CDR2 sequences are KGHSH and LQKENI. CDR3 residues: CASLGPVTGTEAFF.